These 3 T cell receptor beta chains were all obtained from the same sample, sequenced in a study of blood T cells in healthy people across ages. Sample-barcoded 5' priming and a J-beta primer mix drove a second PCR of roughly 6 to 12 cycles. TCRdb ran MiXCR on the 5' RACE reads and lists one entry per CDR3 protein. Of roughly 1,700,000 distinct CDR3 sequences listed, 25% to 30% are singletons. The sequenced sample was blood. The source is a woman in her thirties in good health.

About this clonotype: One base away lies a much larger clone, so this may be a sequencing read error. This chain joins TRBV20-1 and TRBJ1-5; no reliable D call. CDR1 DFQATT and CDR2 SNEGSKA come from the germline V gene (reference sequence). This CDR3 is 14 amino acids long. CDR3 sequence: CSARHPSSNQPLHF. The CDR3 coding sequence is TGCAGTGCTAGACATCCTTCTAGCAATCAGCCCCTGCATTTT.

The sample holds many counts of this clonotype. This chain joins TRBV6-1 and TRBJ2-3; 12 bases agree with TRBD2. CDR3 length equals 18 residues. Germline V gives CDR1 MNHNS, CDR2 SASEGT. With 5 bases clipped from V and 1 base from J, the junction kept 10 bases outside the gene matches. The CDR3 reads CASSSRLAGALGTDTQYF. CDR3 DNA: TGTGCCAGCAGTAGCCGACTAGCGGGAGCCCTCGGCACAGATACGCAGTATTTT.

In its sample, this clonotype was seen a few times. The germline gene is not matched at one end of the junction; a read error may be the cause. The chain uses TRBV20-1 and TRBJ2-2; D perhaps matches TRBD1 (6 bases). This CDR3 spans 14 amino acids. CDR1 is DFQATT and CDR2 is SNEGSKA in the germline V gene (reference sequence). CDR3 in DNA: TGCAGTGCTGGAGACAGGCGTGACACCGGGGAGCTGTTTTTT. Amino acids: CSAGDRRDTGELFF.